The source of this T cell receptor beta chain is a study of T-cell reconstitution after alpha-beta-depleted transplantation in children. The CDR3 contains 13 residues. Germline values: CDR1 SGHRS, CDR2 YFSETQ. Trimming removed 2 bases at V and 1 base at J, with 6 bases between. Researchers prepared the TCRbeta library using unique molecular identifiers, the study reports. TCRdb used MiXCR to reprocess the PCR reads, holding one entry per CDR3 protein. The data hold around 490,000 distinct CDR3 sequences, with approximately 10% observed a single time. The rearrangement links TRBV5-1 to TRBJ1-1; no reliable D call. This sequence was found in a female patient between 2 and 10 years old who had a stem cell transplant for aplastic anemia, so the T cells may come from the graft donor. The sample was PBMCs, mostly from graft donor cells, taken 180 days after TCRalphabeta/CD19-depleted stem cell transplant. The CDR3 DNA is TGCGCCAGCAGCTTTGAGTGGAACACTGAAGCTTTCTTT. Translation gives CASSFEWNTEAFF. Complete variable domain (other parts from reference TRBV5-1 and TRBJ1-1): KAGVTQTPRYLIKTRGQQVTLSCSPISGHRSVSWYQQTPGQGLQFLFEYFSETQRNKGNFPGRFSGRQFSNSRSEMNVSTLELGDSALYLCASSFEWNTEAFFGQGTRLTVV.